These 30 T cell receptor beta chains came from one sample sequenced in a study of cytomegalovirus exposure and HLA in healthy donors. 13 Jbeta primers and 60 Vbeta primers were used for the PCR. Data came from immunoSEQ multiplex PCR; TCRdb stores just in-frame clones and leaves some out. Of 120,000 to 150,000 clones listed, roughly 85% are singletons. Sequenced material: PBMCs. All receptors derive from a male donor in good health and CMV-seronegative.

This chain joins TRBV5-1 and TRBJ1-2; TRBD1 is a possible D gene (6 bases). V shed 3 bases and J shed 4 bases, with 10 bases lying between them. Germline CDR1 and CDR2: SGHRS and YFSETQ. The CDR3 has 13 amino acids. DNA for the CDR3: TGCGCCAGCAGCTCCGAACAGGGCTATGGCTACACCTTC. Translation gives CASSSEQGYGYTF.

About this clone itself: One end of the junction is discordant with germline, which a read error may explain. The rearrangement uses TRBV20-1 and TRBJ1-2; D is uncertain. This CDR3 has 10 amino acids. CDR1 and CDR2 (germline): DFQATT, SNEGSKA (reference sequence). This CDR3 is CSARDLRIAF. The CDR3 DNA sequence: TGCAGTGCTAGAGATTTGAGGATAGCCTTC.

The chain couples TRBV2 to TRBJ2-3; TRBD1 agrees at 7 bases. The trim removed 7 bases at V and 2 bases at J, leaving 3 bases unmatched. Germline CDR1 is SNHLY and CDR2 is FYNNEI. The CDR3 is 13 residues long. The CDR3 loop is CASKGTATDTQYF. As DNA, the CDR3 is TGTGCCAGCAAAGGGACAGCCACAGATACGCAGTATTTT.

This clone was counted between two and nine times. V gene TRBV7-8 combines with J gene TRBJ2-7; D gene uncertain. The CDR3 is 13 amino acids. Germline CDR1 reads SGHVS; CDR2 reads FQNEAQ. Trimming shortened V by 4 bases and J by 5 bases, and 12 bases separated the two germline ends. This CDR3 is CASSSPPADEQYF. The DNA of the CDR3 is TGTGCCAGCAGCTCCCCTCCCGCGGACGAGCAGTACTTC.

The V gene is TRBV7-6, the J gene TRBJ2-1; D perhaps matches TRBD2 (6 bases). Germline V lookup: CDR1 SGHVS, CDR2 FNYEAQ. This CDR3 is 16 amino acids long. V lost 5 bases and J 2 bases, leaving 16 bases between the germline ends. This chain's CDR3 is CASSGGTNSPYNEQFF. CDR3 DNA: TGTGCCAGCAGCGGCGGGACGAATTCCCCCTACAATGAGCAGTTCTTC.

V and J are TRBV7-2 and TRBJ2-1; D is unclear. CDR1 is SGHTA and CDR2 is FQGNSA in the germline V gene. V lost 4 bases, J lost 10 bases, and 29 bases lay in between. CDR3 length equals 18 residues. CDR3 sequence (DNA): TGTGCCAGCAGCTCATCCTCAACAACGGGTCTAACTATGCGCGAGCAGTTCTTC. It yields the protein CASSSSSTTGLTMREQFF. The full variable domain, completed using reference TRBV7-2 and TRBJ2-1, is GAGVSQSPSNKVTEKGKDVELRCDPISGHTALYWYRQSLGQGLEFLIYFQGNSAPDKSGLPSDRFSAERTGGSVSTLTIQRTQQEDSAVYLCASSSSSTTGLTMREQFFGPGTRLTVL.

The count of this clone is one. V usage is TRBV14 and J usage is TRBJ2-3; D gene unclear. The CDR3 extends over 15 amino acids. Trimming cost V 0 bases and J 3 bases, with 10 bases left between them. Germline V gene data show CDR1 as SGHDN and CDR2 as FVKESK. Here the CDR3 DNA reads TGTGCCAGCAGCCAAGATCGGTTCCCAACAGATACGCAGTATTTT. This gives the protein CASSQDRFPTDTQYF.

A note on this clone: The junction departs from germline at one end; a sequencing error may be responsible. The CDR3 loop reads CASSSGGQTSDF. Written as DNA, the CDR3 is TGTGCCAGCAGCTCAGGAGGACAGACCTCAGACTTC. V usage is TRBV11-2 and J usage is TRBJ2-7, with TRBD1 as a possible D gene (6 bases). CDR1 is SGHAT and CDR2 is FQNNGV in the germline V gene. CDR3 size: 12 residues.

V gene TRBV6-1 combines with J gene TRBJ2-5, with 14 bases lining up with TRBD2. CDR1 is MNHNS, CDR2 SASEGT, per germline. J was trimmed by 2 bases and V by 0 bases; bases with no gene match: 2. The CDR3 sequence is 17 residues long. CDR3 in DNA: TGTGCCAGCAGTGAAGCAAGACTAGCGGGAGGGCAAGAGACCCAGTACTTC. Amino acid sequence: CASSEARLAGGQETQYF.

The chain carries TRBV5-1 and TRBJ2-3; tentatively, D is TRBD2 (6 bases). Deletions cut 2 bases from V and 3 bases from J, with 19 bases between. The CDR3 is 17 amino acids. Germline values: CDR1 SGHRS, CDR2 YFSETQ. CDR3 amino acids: CASSFSARGGGTDTQYF. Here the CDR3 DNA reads TGCGCCAGCAGCTTTTCGGCTCGGGGAGGTGGGACAGATACGCAGTATTTT.

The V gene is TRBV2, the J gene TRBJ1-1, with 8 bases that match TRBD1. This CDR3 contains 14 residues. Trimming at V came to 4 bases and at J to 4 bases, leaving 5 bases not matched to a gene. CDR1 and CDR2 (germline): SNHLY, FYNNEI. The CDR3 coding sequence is TGTGCCAGCAGTGGACAGGGGAAGGGCACTGAAGCTTTCTTT. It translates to CASSGQGKGTEAFF.

CDR3 nucleotides: TGTGCCATCAGTGCAGGGGGGGCCAACGTCCTGACTTTC. Protein sequence: CAISAGGANVLTF. The V call is TRBV10-3, the J call TRBJ2-6; TRBD1 is a possible D gene (5 bases). V was trimmed by 4 bases and J by 4 bases, leaving 5 bases between them. The CDR3 is made up of 13 amino acids. Germline V lookup: CDR1 ENHRY, CDR2 SYGVKD.

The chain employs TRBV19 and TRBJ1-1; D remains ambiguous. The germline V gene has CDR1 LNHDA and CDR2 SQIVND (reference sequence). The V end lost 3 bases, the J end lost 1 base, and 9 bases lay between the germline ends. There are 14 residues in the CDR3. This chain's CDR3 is CASSMRGENTEAFF. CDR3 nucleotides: TGTGCCAGTAGTATGCGGGGAGAGAACACTGAAGCTTTCTTT.

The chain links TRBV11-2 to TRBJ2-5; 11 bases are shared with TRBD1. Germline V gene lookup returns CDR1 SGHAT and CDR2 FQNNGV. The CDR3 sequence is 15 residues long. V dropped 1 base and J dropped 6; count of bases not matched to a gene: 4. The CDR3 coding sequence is TGTGCCAGCAGCTTAGTTGGGACAGGGGGGAAGACCCAGTACTTC. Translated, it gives CASSLVGTGGKTQYF.

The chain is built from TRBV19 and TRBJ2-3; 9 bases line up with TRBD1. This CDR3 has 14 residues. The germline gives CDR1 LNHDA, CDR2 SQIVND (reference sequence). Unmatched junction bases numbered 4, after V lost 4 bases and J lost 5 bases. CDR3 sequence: CASSTTGGGDTQYF. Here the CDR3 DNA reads TGTGCCAGTAGTACTACAGGGGGCGGAGATACGCAGTATTTT. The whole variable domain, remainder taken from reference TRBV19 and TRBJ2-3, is DGGITQSPKYLFRKEGQNVTLSCEQNLNHDAMYWYRQDPGQGLRLIYYSQIVNDFQKGDIAEGYSVSREKKESFPLTVTSAQKNPTAFYLCASSTTGGGDTQYFGPGTRLTVL.

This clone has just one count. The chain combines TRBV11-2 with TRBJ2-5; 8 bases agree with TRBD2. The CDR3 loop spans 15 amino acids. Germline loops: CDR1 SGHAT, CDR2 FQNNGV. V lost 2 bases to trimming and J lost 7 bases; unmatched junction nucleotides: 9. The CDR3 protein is CASSLSRGARRTQYF. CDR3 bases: TGTGCCAGCAGCTTATCGCGGGGGGCTCGAAGGACCCAGTACTTC.

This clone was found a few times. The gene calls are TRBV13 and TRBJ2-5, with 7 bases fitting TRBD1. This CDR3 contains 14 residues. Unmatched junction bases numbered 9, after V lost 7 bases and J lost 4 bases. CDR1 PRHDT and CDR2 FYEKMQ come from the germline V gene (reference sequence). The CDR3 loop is CASTIRGRGETQYF. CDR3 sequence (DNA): TGTGCCAGCACCATTAGGGGGCGAGGAGAGACCCAGTACTTC. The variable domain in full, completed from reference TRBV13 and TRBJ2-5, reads AAGVIQSPRHLIKEKRETATLKCYPIPRHDTVYWYQQGPGQDPQFLISFYEKMQSDKGSIPDRFSAQQFSDYHSELNMSSLELGDSALYFCASTIRGRGETQYFGPGTRLLVL.

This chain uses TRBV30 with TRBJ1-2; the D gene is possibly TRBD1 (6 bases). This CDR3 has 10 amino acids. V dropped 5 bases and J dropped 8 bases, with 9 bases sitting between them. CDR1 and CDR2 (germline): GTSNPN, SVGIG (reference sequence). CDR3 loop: CAWRDTGYTF. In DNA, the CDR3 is TGTGCCTGGCGGGACACCGGCTACACCTTC.

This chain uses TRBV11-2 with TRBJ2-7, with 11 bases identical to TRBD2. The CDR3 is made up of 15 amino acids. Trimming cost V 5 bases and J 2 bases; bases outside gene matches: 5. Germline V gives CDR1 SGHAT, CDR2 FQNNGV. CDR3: CASSEGTSGTYEQYF. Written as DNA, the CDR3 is TGTGCCAGCAGCGAAGGGACTAGCGGAACCTACGAGCAGTACTTC.

CDR3 DNA sequence: TGTGCCAGCAGCTTAGAACAGGGAGCCTACGAGCAGTACTTC. Translating it yields CASSLEQGAYEQYF. The chain couples TRBV7-9 to TRBJ2-7; a weak D match, TRBD1 (6 bases). The CDR3 totals 14 residues. Germline V CDR1 and CDR2: SEHNR, FQNEAQ (reference sequence). V was cut by 1 base and J by 2 bases, with 9 bases left in between.

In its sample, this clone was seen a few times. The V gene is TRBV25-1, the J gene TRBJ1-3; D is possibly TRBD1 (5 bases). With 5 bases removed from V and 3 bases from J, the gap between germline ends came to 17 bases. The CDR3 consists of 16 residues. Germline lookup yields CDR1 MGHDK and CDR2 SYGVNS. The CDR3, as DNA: TGTGCCAGCAGTAGCACCAGGGCCTCGGGTGGAAACACCATATATTTT. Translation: CASSSTRASGGNTIYF.

The CDR3 loop reads CASSIRGFTDEKLFF. As DNA, the CDR3 is TGTGCCAGTAGTATTAGAGGTTTTACCGATGAAAAACTGTTTTTT. This rearrangement joins TRBV19 to TRBJ1-4; D gene unclear. Per germline, CDR1 LNHDA and CDR2 SQIVND (reference sequence). The V and J ends lost 3 bases and 6 bases respectively, with 14 bases between them. This CDR3 spans 15 amino acids.

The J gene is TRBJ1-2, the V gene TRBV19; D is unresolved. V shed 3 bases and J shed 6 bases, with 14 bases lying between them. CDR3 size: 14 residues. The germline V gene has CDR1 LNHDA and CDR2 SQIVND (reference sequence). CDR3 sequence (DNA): TGTGCCAGTAGTATTCTCGGAGGGATGCATGGCTACACCTTC. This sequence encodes CASSILGGMHGYTF.

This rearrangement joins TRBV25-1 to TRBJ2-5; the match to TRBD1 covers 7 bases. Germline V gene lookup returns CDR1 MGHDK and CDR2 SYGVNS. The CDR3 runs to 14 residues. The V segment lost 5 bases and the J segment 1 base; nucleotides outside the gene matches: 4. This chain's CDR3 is CASSYYRGQETQYF. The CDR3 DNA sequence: TGTGCCAGCAGTTACTACAGGGGCCAAGAGACCCAGTACTTC.

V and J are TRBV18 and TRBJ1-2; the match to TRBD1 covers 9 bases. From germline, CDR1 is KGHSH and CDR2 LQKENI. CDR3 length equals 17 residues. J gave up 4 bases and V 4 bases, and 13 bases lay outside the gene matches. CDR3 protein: CASSLTQQGALPYGYTF. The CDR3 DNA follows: TGTGCCAGCTCACTAACACAACAGGGGGCGCTGCCCTATGGCTACACCTTC.

This CDR3 is CASSVTGVYGYTF. For the CDR3, the DNA is TGCGCCAGCAGTGTGACAGGCGTCTATGGCTACACCTTC. The chain joins TRBV10-2 to TRBJ1-2; weak D call: TRBD1 (6 bases). Germline CDR1 reads WSHSY; CDR2 reads SAAADI. Trimming cost V 4 bases and J 4 bases, with 10 bases left between them. The CDR3 is 13 amino acids.

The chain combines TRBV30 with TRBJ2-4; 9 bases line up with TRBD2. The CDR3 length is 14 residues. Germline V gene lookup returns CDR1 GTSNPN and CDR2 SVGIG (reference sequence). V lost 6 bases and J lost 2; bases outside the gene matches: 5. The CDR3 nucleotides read TGTGCCTGCCGGCTAGCGGGGTCCAAAAACATTCAGTACTTC. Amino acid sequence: CACRLAGSKNIQYF.

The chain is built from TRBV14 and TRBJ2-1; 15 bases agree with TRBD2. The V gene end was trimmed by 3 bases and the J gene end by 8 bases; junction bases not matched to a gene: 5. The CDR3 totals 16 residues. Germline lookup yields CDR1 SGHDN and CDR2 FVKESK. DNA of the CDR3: TGTGCCAGCAGCCACCCGGGACTAGCGGGAGGCGATGAGCAGTTCTTC. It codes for CASSHPGLAGGDEQFF. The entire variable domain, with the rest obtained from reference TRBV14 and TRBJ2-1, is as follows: EAGVTQFPSHSVIEKGQTVTLRCDPISGHDNLYWYRRVMGKEIKFLLHFVKESKQDESGMPNNRFLAERTGGTYSTLKVQPAELEDSGVYFCASSHPGLAGGDEQFFGPGTRLTVL.

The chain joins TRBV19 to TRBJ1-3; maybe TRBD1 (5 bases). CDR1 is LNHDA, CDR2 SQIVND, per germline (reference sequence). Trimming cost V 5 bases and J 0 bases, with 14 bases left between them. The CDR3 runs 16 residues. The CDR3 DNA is TGTGCCAGTAGTCCTCGATTGACAGTCTCTGGAAACACCATATATTTT. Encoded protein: CASSPRLTVSGNTIYF.

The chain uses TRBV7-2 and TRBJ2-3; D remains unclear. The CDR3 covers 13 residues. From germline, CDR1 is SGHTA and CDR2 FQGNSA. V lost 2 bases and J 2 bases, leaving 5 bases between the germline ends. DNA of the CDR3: TGTGCCAGCAGCTTAACTAACACAGATACGCAGTATTTT. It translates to CASSLTNTDTQYF.